The entry below describes one TCR beta chain. Peripheral blood from each donor was collected in a volume of approximately 9.2 milliliters. Whenever a sample was processed, at least 6 million PBMCs were isolated. The CDR3 consists of 14 residues. Germline CDR1 reads ENHRY; CDR2 reads SYGVKD. V was shortened by 6 bases and J by 1 base, with 10 bases between the two germline ends. The sample originates from a study of blood T cells in healthy people across ages. The authors ran a second PCR of about 6 to 11 cycles using a sample-barcoded 5' primer and a J-beta primer mix. TCRdb redid the calling of the 5' RACE reads with MiXCR, one entry per CDR3 protein. This table has 450,000 to 700,000 distinct CDR3 sequences, about 26% appearing once.

Sequenced sample: blood. This sequence originates from a woman in her sixties or seventies in good health. V is TRBV10-3 and J is TRBJ2-1; D possibly corresponds to TRBD1 (5 bases). The CDR3 region is CAISPQGSYNEQFF. CDR3 nucleotides: TGTGCCATCAGCCCCCAGGGTTCCTACAATGAGCAGTTCTTC.